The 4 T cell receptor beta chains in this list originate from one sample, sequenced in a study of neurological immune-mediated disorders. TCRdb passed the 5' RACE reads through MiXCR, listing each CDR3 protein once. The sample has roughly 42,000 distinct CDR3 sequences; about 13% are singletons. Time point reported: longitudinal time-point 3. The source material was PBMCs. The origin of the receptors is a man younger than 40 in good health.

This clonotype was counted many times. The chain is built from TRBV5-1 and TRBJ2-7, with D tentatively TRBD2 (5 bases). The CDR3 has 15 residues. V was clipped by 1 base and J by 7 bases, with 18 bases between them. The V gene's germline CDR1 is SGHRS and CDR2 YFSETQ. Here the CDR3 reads CASSLMDSLMTEQYF. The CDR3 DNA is TGCGCCAGCAGCTTGATGGACTCCTTAATGACGGAGCAGTACTTC. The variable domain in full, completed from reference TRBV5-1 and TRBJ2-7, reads KAGVTQTPRYLIKTRGQQVTLSCSPISGHRSVSWYQQTPGQGLQFLFEYFSETQRNKGNFPGRFSGRQFSNSRSEMNVSTLELGDSALYLCASSLMDSLMTEQYFGPGTRLTVT.

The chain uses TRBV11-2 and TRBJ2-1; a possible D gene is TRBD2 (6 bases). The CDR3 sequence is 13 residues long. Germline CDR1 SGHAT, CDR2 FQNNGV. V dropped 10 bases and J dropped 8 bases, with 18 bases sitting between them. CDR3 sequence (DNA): TGTGCCATCTCCCAGGAGGGGAGACATGAGCAGTTCTTC. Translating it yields CAISQEGRHEQFF.

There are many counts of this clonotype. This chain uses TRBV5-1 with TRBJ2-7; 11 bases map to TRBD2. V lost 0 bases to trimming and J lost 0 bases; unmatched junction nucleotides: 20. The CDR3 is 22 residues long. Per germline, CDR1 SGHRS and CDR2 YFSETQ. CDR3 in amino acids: CASSLALAGGGARRGGSYEQYF. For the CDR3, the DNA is TGCGCCAGCAGCTTGGCCCTAGCGGGAGGAGGAGCCAGGAGGGGGGGCTCCTACGAGCAGTACTTC.

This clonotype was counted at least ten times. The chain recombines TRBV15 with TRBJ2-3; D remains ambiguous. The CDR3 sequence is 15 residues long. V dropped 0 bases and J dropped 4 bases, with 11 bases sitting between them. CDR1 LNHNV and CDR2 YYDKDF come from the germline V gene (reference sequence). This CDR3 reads CATSRDSQRADTQYF. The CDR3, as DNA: TGTGCCACCAGCAGAGATTCCCAGCGCGCAGATACGCAGTATTTT.